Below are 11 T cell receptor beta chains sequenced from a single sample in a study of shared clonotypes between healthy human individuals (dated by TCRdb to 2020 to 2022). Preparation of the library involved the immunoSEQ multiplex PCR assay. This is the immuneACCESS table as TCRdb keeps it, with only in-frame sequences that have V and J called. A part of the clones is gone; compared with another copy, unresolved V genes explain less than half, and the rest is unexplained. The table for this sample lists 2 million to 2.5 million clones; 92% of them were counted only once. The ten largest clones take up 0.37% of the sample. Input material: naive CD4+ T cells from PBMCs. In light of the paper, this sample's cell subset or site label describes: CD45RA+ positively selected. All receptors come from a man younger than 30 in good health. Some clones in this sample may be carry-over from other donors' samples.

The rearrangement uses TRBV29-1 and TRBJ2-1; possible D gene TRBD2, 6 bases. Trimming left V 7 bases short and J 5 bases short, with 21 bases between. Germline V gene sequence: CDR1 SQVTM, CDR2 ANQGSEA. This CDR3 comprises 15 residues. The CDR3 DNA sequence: TGCAGCGCTCGAAAACTAGCCAACCTCGACAATGAGCAGTTCTTC. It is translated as CSARKLANLDNEQFF.

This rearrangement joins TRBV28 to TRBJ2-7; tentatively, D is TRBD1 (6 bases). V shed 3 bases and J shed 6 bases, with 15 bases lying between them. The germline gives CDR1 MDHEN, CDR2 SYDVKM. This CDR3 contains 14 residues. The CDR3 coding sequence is TGTGCCAGCAGTTTTAATTCAGGGGCCGGCGAGCAGTACTTC. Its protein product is CASSFNSGAGEQYF.

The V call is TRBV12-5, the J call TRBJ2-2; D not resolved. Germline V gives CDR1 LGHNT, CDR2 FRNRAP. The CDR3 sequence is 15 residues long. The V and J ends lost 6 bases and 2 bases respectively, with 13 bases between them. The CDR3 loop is CASGFLGKNTGELFF. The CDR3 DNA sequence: TGTGCTAGTGGATTTCTGGGGAAAAACACCGGGGAGCTGTTTTTT.

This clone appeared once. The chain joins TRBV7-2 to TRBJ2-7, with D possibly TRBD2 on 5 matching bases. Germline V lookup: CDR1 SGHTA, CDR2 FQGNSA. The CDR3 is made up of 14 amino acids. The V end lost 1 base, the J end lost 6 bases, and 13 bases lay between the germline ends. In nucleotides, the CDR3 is TGTGCCAGCAGCTTAGGACTATCCCCTCTCGAGCAGTACTTC. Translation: CASSLGLSPLEQYF.

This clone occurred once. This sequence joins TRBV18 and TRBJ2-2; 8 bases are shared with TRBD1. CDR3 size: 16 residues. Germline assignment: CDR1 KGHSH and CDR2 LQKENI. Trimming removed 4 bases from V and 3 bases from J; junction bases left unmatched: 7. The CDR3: CASSLNQGADTGELFF. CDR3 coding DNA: TGTGCCAGCTCACTTAACCAGGGGGCGGACACCGGGGAGCTGTTTTTT.

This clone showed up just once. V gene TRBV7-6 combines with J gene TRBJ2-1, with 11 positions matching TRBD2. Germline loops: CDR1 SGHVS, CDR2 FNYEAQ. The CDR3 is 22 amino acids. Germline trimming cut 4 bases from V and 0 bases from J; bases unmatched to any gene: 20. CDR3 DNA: TGTGCCAGCAGCTCCCGCTCGACAGCCCTAGCGGGAGGCTTTCACTCCTACAATGAGCAGTTCTTC. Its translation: CASSSRSTALAGGFHSYNEQFF.

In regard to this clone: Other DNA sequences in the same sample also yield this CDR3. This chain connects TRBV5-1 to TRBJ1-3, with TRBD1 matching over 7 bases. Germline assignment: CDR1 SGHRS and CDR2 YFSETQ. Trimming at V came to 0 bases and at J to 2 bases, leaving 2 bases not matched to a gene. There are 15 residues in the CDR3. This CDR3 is CASSLEGGTGNTIYF. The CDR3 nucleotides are TGCGCCAGCAGCTTGGAAGGGGGCACTGGAAACACCATATATTTT.

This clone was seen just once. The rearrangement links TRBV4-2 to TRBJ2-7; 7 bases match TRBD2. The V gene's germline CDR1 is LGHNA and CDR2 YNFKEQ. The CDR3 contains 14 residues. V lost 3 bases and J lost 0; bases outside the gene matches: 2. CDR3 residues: CASSQTGGSYEQYF. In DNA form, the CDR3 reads TGTGCCAGCAGCCAGACGGGAGGCTCCTACGAGCAGTACTTC.

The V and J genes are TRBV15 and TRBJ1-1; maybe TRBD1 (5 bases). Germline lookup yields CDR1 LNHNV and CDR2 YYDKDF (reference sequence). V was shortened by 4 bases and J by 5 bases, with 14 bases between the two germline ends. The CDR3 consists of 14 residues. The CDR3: CATSTEGVRTEAFF. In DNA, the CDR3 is TGTGCCACCAGCACCGAAGGGGTTCGGACTGAAGCTTTCTTT. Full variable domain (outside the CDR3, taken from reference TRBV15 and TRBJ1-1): DAMVIQNPRYQVTQFGKPVTLSCSQTLNHNVMYWYQQKSSQAPKLLFHYYDKDFNNEADTPDNFQSRRPNTSFCFLDIRSPGLGDTAMYLCATSTEGVRTEAFFGQGTRLTVV.

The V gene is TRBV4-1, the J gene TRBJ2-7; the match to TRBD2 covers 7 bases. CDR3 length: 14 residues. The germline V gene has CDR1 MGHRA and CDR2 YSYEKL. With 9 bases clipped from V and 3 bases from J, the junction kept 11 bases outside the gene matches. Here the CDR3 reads CASSVGGSIYEQYF. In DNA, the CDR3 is TGCGCCAGTAGCGTGGGCGGGAGCATCTACGAGCAGTACTTC.

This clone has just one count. The CDR3 coding sequence is TGCGCCAGCAGTTCCGTGGGCGCGGGCTACGAGCAGTACTTC. This codes for CASSSVGAGYEQYF. V usage is TRBV5-1 and J usage is TRBJ2-7; tentative D call: TRBD2 (5 bases). Trimming took off 5 bases at V and 3 bases at J, with 15 bases between the two ends. CDR1 is SGHRS and CDR2 is YFSETQ in the germline V gene. This CDR3 spans 14 amino acids.